This T cell receptor (beta chain) was obtained from a study of PD-1 blockade in mismatch repair-deficient tumors. Whole-study context: Patients had fewer than 15 mismatch repair-deficient cancer types and were previously treated and progressing.

The CDR3 runs 15 residues. The V segment lost 8 bases and the J segment 2 bases; nucleotides outside the gene matches: 8. In germline, CDR1 is MGHDK, CDR2 SYGVNS. Assay: immunoSEQ multiplex PCR; the TCRdb copy retains only in-frame clones and omits some. The sample records 17,000 or so clones, roughly 84% being singletons. The sequence was obtained from an adult with mismatch repair-deficient cancer. The chain recombines TRBV25-1 with TRBJ2-1; 8 bases are shared with TRBD2. Sequencing used PBMCs, obtained roughly 23 weeks after starting pembrolizumab. This CDR3 is CASGSSGKAYNEQFF. In DNA, the CDR3 is TGTGCCAGCGGTAGTAGCGGGAAGGCCTACAATGAGCAGTTCTTC.